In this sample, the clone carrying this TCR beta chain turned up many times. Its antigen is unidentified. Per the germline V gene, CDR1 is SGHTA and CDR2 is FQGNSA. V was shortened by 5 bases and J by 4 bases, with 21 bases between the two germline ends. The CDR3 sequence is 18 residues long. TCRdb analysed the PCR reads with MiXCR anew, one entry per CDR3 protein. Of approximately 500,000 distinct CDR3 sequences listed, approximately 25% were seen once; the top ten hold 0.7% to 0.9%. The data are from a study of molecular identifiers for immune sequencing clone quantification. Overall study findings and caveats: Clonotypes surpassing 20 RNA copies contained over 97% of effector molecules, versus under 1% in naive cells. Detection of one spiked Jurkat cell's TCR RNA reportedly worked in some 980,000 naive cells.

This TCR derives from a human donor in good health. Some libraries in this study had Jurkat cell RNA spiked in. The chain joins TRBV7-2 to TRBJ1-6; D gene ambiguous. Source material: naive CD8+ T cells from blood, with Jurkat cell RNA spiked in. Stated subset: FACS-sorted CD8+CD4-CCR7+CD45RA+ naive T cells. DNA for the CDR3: TGTGCCAGCAGCGGGCGACCCTCCGGGCCCCTGTATAATTCACCCCTCCACTTT. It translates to CASSGRPSGPLYNSPLHF.